Only one count was recorded for the clone carrying this T cell receptor beta chain. The data belong to a study of cytomegalovirus exposure and HLA in healthy donors. Use of 60 Vbeta and 13 Jbeta primers characterized the PCR. Data came from immunoSEQ multiplex PCR; TCRdb stores just in-frame clones and leaves some out. Of 150,000 to 200,000 clones in the sample, approximately 80% were seen once. The CDR3 is 16 amino acids. Germline CDR1 SGHDT, CDR2 YYEEEE. V shed 2 bases, J shed 4 bases, and the junction held 10 bases outside the gene matches. This receptor was identified in a woman aged 30 to 39 in good health and CMV-seropositive. The rearrangement joins TRBV5-6 to TRBJ1-2; 8 nucleotides match TRBD1. The sequenced sample was PBMCs. CDR3 residues: CASSLPGTGTIYGYTF. Written as DNA, the CDR3 is TGTGCCAGCAGCTTACCCGGGACAGGAACCATCTATGGCTACACCTTC.